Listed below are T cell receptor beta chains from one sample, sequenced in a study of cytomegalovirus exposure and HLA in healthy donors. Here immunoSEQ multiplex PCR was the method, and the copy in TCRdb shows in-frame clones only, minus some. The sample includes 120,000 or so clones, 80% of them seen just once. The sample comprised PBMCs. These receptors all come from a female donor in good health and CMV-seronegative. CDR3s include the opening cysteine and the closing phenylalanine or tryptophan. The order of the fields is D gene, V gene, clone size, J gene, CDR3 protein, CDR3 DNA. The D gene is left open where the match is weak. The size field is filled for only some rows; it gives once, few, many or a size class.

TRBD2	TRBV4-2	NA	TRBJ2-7	CASSQETGGDYEQYF	TGTGCCAGCAGCCAAGAGACGGGAGGGGACTACGAGCAGTACTTC
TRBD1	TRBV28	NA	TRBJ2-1	CASSSTLTGGRSYNEQFF	TGTGCCAGCAGTTCCACGCTGACAGGGGGTCGTTCCTACAATGAGCAGTTCTTC
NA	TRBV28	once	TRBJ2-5	CASSFWLADSQETQYF	TGTGCCAGCAGTTTTTGGTTAGCGGACTCCCAAGAGACCCAGTACTTC
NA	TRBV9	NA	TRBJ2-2	CASSVEAGELFF	TGTGCCAGCAGCGTCGAGGCCGGGGAGCTGTTTTTT
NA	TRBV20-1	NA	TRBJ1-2	CSAGGGSEGF	TGCAGTGCTGGGGGAGGGAGTGAGGGGTTC
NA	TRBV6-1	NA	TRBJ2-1	CASSDYRLAFSYNEQFF	TGTGCCAGCAGTGATTACCGCCTAGCGTTCTCCTACAATGAGCAGTTCTTC
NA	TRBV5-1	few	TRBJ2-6	CASSLGAPNSGANVLTF	TGCGCCAGCAGCTTAGGGGCACCGAACTCTGGGGCCAACGTCCTGACTTTC
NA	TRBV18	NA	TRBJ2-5	CASSPPSSQETQYF	TGTGCCAGCTCACCACCTAGCAGCCAAGAGACCCAGTACTTC
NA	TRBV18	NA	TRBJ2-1	CASSPESGFSNEQFF	TGTGCCAGCTCACCCGAATCGGGTTTTAGTAATGAGCAGTTCTTC
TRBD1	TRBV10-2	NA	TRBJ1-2	CASTGTGGPSNYGYTF	TGCGCCAGCACTGGGACAGGGGGCCCCTCAAACTATGGCTACACCTTC
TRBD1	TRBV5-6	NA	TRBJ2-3	CASSRDRRGSTDTQYF	TGTGCCAGCAGCCGGGACAGGAGGGGGAGCACAGATACGCAGTATTTT
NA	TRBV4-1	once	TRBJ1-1	CASSHHPQRANTEAFF	TGCGCCAGCAGCCATCACCCCCAGAGGGCGAACACTGAAGCTTTCTTT
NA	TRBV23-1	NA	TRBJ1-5	CASSHPGAGGDHSNQPQHF	TGCGCCAGCAGTCATCCGGGAGCAGGAGGGGACCATAGCAATCAGCCCCAGCATTTT
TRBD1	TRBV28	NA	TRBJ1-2	CASRPGTVDYGYTF	TGTGCCAGCAGACCCGGGACAGTTGACTATGGCTACACCTTC
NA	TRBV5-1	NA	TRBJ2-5	CASSNSGGTAGTQYF	TGCGCCAGCAGCAACAGTGGAGGGACCGCAGGGACCCAGTACTTC
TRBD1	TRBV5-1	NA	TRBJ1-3	CASSSGGTGALSGNTIYF	TGCGCCAGCAGCTCCGGTGGGACAGGTGCCCTCTCTGGAAACACCATATATTTT
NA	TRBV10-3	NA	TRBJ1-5	CAISEDSPWNQPQHF	TGTGCCATCAGCGAAGACTCCCCTTGGAATCAGCCCCAGCATTTT
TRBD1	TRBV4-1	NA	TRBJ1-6	CASSQVGTEASRNSPLHF	TGCGCCAGCAGCCAGGTCGGGACAGAAGCTAGTAGAAATTCACCCCTCCACTTT
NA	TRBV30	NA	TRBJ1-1	CAWSVRHSIEAFF	TGTGCCTGGAGTGTACGGCACAGTATTGAAGCTTTCTTT
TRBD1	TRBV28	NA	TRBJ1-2	CASSPPSTGVYGYTF	TGTGCCAGCAGCCCTCCTTCGACAGGGGTCTATGGCTACACCTTC
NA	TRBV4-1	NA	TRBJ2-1	CASSLGASSGNEQFF	TGCGCCAGCAGCCTGGGGGCCTCTAGCGGCAATGAGCAGTTCTTC
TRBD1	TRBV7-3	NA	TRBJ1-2	CASSPTGGGYTF	TGTGCCAGCAGCCCGACAGGGGGCGGTTACACCTTC
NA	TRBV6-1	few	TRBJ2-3	CASIGRDTQYF	TGTGCCAGCATAGGGAGGGATACGCAGTATTTT
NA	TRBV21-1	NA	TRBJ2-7	CANTGGVNHKTSYEQYF	TGTGCCAACACAGGCGGGGTAAACCATAAGACGAGCTACGAGCAGTACTTC
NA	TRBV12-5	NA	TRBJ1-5	CASGFSPSDSQNQPQHF	TGTGCTAGTGGTTTCTCCCCCTCGGACAGCCAGAATCAGCCCCAGCATTTT
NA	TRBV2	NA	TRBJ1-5	CASSELGPNQPQHF	TGTGCCAGCAGTGAACTGGGCCCCAATCAGCCCCAGCATTTT
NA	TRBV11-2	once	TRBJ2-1	CASSRRQARGSYNEQFF	TGTGCCAGCAGCCGAAGACAGGCCCGGGGCTCCTACAATGAGCAGTTCTTC
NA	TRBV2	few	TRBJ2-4	CASSLPLAKNIQYF	TGTGCCAGCAGTCTACCTTTAGCCAAAAACATTCAGTACTTC
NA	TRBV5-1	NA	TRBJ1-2	CASSGARGYTF	TGCGCCAGCAGCGGAGCTAGGGGCTACACCTTC
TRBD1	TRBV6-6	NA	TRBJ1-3	CASSGQGITGNTIYF	TGTGCCAGCAGCGGACAGGGGATAACTGGAAACACCATATATTTT
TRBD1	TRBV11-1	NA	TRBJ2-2	CASSLLTGVNTGELFF	TGTGCCAGCAGCCTTTTGACAGGGGTGAACACCGGGGAGCTGTTTTTT
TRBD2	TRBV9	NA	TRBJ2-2	CASSRLAGGNTGELFF	TGTGCCAGCAGCCGGCTAGCGGGAGGCAACACCGGGGAGCTGTTTTTT
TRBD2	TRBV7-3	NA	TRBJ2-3	CASSLEGRGTQYF	TGTGCCAGCAGCCTGGAGGGGAGGGGTACGCAGTATTTT
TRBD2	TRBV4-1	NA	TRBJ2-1	CASSQDLSGRAYNEQFF	TGCGCCAGCAGCCAAGATTTAAGTGGGAGGGCCTACAATGAGCAGTTCTTC
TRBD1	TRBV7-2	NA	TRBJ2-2	CASSRQGNSGELFF	TGTGCCAGCAGCCGACAGGGTAATTCCGGGGAGCTGTTTTTT
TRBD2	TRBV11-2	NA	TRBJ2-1	CATAGGPSYNEQFF	TGTGCCACCGCGGGGGGCCCAAGCTACAATGAGCAGTTCTTC
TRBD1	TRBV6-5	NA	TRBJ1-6	CASRGATGDNSPLHF	TGTGCCAGCAGGGGGGCTACAGGGGATAATTCACCCCTCCACTTT
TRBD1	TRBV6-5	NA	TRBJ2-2	CASTRTGSGELFF	TGTGCCAGCACCAGGACAGGGTCCGGGGAGCTGTTTTTT
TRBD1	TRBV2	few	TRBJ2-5	CASSVADRVQLETQYF	TGTGCCAGCAGTGTAGCGGACAGGGTTCAATTGGAGACCCAGTACTTC
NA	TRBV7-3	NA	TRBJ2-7	CASSLRGQPSPYEQYF	TGTGCCAGCAGCTTAAGGGGCCAGCCTTCTCCCTACGAGCAGTACTTC
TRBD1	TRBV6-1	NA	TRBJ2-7	CASTWDRVDEQYF	TGTGCCAGCACGTGGGACAGAGTTGACGAGCAGTACTTC
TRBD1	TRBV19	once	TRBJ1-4	CASSLGQGLIDEKLFF	TGTGCCAGTAGTCTGGGACAGGGACTAATAGACGAAAAACTGTTTTTT
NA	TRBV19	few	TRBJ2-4	CASSKQVSKNIQYF	TGTGCCAGTAGTAAACAGGTCTCAAAAAACATTCAGTACTTC
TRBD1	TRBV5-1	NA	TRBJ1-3	CASSLRPKEQGAGNTIYF	TGCGCCAGCAGCTTGCGACCGAAGGAACAGGGGGCTGGAAACACCATATATTTT
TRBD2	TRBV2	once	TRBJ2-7	CASRLGTSGGEQYF	TGTGCCAGCAGGCTAGGGACTAGCGGGGGCGAGCAGTACTTC
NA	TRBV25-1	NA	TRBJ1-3	CASRGLTTGNTIYF	TGTGCCAGCAGGGGACTGACTACTGGAAACACCATATATTTT
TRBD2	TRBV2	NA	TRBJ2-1	CASRTLGLAGVIQFF	TGTGCCAGCCGCACGCTCGGACTAGCGGGAGTTATACAGTTCTTC
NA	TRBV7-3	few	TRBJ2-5	CASSSQAGETQYF	TGTGCCAGCAGCAGTCAGGCGGGTGAGACCCAGTACTTC
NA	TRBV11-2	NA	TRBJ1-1	CASSFMNTEAFF	TGTGCCAGCAGTTTTATGAACACTGAAGCTTTCTTT
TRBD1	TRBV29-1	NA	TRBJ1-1	CSAGRDRLGEAFF	TGCAGCGCCGGAAGGGACAGGTTGGGGGAAGCTTTCTTT
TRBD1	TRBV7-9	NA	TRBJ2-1	CASSLGDRAREQFF	TGTGCCAGCAGCTTGGGGGACAGGGCCCGTGAGCAGTTCTTC
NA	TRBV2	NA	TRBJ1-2	CASSLTVSGYGYTF	TGTGCCAGCAGTCTGACAGTTTCTGGCTATGGCTACACCTTC
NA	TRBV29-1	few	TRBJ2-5	CSVPGVGTQYF	TGCAGCGTCCCCGGGGTAGGGACCCAGTACTTC
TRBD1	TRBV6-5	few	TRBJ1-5	CASSPDRGENQPQHF	TGTGCCAGCAGTCCGGACAGGGGGGAAAATCAGCCCCAGCATTTT
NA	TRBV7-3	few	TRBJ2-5	CASSLGDRRGTQYF	TGTGCCAGCAGCTTAGGGGATAGACGGGGGACCCAGTACTTC
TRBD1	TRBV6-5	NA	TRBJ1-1	CASRQTGGAFTAFF	TGTGCCAGCAGGCAGACAGGGGGCGCGTTCACAGCTTTCTTT
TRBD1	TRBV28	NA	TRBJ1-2	CASRDSGTGGNYGYTF	TGTGCCAGCAGGGACTCCGGGACAGGGGGGAACTATGGCTACACCTTC
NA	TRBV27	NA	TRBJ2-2	CASRYRVGELFF	TGTGCCAGCAGGTACAGGGTAGGGGAGCTGTTTTTT
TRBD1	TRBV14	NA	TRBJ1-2	CASSQAGGDGYGYTF	TGTGCCAGCAGCCAAGCAGGGGGCGACGGCTATGGCTACACCTTC
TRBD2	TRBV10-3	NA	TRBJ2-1	CAISGSSGGQYNEQFF	TGTGCCATCAGTGGGTCTAGCGGGGGTCAATACAATGAGCAGTTCTTC